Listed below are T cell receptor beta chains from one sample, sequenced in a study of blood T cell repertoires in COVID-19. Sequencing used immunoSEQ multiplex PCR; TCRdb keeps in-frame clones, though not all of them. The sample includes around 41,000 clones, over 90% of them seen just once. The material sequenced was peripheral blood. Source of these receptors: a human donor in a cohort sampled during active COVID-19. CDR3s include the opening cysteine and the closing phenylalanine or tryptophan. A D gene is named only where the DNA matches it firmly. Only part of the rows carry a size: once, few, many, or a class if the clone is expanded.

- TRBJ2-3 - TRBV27 CASSLFRGADTQYF TGTGCCAGCAGTCTATTCAGGGGTGCAGATACGCAGTATTTT
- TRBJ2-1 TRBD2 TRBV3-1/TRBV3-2 CASSLFLLAGGGNEQFF TGTGCCAGCAGCCTTTTTCTCCTAGCGGGAGGAGGCAATGAGCAGTTCTTC
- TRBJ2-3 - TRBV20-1 CSASPQGGFVDTQYF TGCAGTGCTAGTCCTCAGGGGGGATTCGTCGATACGCAGTATTTT
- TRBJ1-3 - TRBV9 CASSVVIGLSGNTIYF TGTGCCAGCAGCGTAGTTATCGGTTTATCTGGAAACACCATATATTTT
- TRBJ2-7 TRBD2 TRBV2 CASSDPLGLGYEQYF TGTGCCAGCAGTGACCCTCTGGGACTAGGGTACGAGCAGTACTTC
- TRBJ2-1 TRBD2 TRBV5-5 CASSLSTSGGAYNEQFF TGTGCCAGCAGCTTATCCACTAGCGGGGGGGCCTACAATGAGCAGTTCTTC
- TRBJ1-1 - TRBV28 CASSSGWGVNTEAFF TGTGCCAGCAGTTCCGGCTGGGGGGTGAACACTGAAGCTTTCTTT
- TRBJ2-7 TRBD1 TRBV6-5 CASSYGQGVGEQYF TGTGCCAGCAGTTACGGACAGGGGGTAGGCGAGCAGTACTTC
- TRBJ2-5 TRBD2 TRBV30 CAWSMAGGPRETQYF TGTGCCTGGAGTATGGCGGGAGGGCCTAGAGAGACCCAGTACTTC
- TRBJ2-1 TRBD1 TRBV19 CASSISGQGAYNEQFF TGTGCCAGTAGTATTTCGGGACAGGGCGCGTACAATGAGCAGTTCTTC
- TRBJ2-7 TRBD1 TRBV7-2 CASSGRDRVYEQYF TGTGCCAGCAGCGGCCGAGACAGGGTCTACGAGCAGTACTTC
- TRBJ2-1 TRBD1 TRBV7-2 CASSSLGQGLNEQFF TGTGCCAGCAGTTCCCTGGGACAGGGACTCAATGAGCAGTTCTTC
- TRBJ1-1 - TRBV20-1 CSASRSEAFF TGCAGTGCTAGTCGGTCTGAAGCTTTCTTT
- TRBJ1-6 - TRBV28 CASSSTGYNSPLHF TGTGCCAGCAGTTCGACAGGTTATAATTCACCCCTCCACTTT
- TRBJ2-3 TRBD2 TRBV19 CASSINIVGAGAPTDTQYF TGTGCCAGTAGTATAAATATAGTGGGAGCGGGAGCGCCCACAGATACGCAGTATTTT
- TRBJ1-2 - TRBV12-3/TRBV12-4 CASSPGTHYGYTF TGTGCCAGCAGTCCCGGGACACACTATGGCTACACCTTC
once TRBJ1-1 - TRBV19 CASISAPGGEAFF TGTGCCAGTATCTCTGCCCCCGGGGGTGAAGCTTTCTTT
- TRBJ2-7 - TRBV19 CATSGWGKTGIYEQYF TGTGCCACCAGTGGATGGGGAAAGACAGGAATTTACGAGCAGTACTTC
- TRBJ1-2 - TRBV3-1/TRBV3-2 CASSQEAWDGYTF TGTGCCAGCAGCCAAGAAGCGTGGGATGGCTACACCTTC
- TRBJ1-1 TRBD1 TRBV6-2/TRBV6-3 CASSSGTANTEAFF TGTGCCAGCAGCTCCGGGACAGCGAACACTGAAGCTTTCTTT
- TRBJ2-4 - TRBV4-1 CASSQLIPSPGSKNIQYF TGCGCCAGCAGCCAGCTTATCCCCAGTCCCGGGTCCAAAAACATTCAGTACTTC
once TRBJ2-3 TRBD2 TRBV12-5 CATRLAGGADTQYF TGTGCTACCCGGCTAGCGGGAGGGGCAGATACGCAGTATTTT
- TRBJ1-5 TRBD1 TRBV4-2 CASSQVQGGNQPQHF TGTGCCAGCAGCCAAGTGCAGGGGGGTAATCAGCCCCAGCATTTT
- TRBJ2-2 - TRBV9 CATSRVIGELFF TGTGCCACCTCCAGGGTGATCGGGGAGCTGTTTTTT
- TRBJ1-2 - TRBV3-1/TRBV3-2 CASSFFLTRKENYGYTF TGTGCCAGCAGTTTTTTTTTAACGCGGAAGGAAAACTATGGCTACACCTTC
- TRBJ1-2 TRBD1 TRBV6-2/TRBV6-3 CASSYGQTGGAFGYTF TGTGCCAGCAGTTACGGACAGACAGGGGGTGCTTTTGGCTACACCTTC
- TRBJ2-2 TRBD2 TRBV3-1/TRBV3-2 CASSPTSGGTGELFF TGTGCCAGCAGCCCGACTAGCGGAGGCACCGGGGAGCTGTTTTTT
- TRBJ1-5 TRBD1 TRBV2 CASSGDRGVWNQPQHF TGTGCCAGCAGTGGGGACAGGGGGGTTTGGAATCAGCCCCAGCATTTT
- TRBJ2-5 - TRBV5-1 CASSPLGDSEQTQYF TGCGCCAGCAGTCCGCTGGGAGATAGCGAGCAGACCCAGTACTTC
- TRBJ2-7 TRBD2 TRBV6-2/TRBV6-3 CASSYRLAGGPGSYEQYF TGTGCCAGCAGTTACCGACTAGCGGGAGGACCAGGGTCCTACGAGCAGTACTTC
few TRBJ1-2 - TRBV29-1 CSVDGEYGRYTF TGCAGCGTTGACGGGGAGTACGGCCGCTACACCTTC